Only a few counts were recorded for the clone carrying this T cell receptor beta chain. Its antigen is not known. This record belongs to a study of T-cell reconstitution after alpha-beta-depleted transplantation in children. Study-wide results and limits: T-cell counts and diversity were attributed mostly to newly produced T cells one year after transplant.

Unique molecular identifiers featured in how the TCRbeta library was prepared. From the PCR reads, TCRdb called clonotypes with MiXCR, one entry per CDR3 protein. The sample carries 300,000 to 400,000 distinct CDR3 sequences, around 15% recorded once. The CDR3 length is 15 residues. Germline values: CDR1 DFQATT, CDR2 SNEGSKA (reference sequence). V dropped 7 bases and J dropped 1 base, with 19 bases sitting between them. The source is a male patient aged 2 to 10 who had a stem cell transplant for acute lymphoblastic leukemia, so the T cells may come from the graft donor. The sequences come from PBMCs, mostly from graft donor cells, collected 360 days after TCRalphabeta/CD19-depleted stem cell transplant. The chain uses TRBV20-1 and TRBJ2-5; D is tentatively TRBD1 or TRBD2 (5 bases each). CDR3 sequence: CSVPTPGRSQETQYF. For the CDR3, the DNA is TGCAGTGTCCCGACCCCGGGACGGTCCCAAGAGACCCAGTACTTC.